This T cell receptor (beta chain) was found in a study of T cells in localized non-small cell lung cancer. Study outcomes and limitations: Adjacent lung tissue had a median about 57 of the top 100 clones found in the tumor.

This clone was recorded only once. Its cognate antigen is unknown. The table came from immunoSEQ multiplex PCR; TCRdb's copy has only in-frame clones and leaves some out. The sample includes about 79,000 clones, 84% of them seen just once. Germline V lookup: CDR1 MNHEY, CDR2 SVGAGI. V was trimmed by 10 bases and J by 0 bases, leaving 13 bases between them. This CDR3 has 15 amino acids. The source is a female donor older than 55 with stage I lung adenocarcinoma. The sample here was peripheral blood, taken before any cancer treatment. The chain uses TRBV6-5 and TRBJ2-6, with TRBD1 as a possible D gene (5 bases). For the CDR3, the DNA is TGTGCCACCTCTACAGGACGCTCTGGGGCCAACGTCCTGACTTTC. It yields the protein CATSTGRSGANVLTF.